The 26 T cell receptor beta chains below were found in one sample sequenced in a study of cytomegalovirus exposure and HLA in healthy donors. This PCR relied on a set of 60 Vbeta primers and 13 Jbeta primers. The table came from immunoSEQ multiplex PCR; TCRdb's copy has only in-frame clones and leaves some out. The sample lists fewer than 180,000 clones, about 64% seen once, with approximately 6.6% in the top ten. Material: PBMCs. The receptors here all came from an older woman in good health and CMV-seropositive.

The table lists this clone with a count of one. The chain is built from TRBV30 and TRBJ2-7; 11 bases agree with TRBD1. Trimming removed 2 bases from V and 11 bases from J; junction bases left unmatched: 11. Germline V gives CDR1 GTSNPN, CDR2 SVGIG (reference sequence). The CDR3 sequence is 14 residues long. CDR3 DNA sequence: TGTGCCTGGAGTCCCATAACCGGGACAGGGGGGGAGTACTTC. It encodes CAWSPITGTGGEYF.

This clone turned up a few times. The chain joins TRBV7-6 to TRBJ1-1, with D possibly matching TRBD1 (5 bases). V was trimmed by 5 bases and J by 3 bases, leaving 19 bases between them. This CDR3 has 16 residues. CDR1 and CDR2 (germline): SGHVS, FNYEAQ. CDR3 region: CASSLSLGGKDTEAFF. The CDR3 DNA follows: TGTGCCAGCAGCCTCTCCCTTGGGGGGAAGGACACTGAAGCTTTCTTT.

The chain couples TRBV13 to TRBJ2-7; TRBD1 agrees at 9 bases. This CDR3 contains 16 residues. V was clipped by 5 bases and J by 0 bases; unmatched bases: 8. CDR1 is PRHDT, CDR2 FYEKMQ, per germline (reference sequence). The CDR3: CASSPRTGVSSYEQYF. CDR3 nucleotide sequence: TGTGCCAGCAGCCCCCGGACAGGGGTAAGCTCCTACGAGCAGTACTTC. Supplemented by reference TRBV13 and TRBJ2-7, the full variable domain reads AAGVIQSPRHLIKEKRETATLKCYPIPRHDTVYWYQQGPGQDPQFLISFYEKMQSDKGSIPDRFSAQQFSDYHSELNMSSLELGDSALYFCASSPRTGVSSYEQYFGPGTRLTVT.

This clone was seen a few times. The J gene is TRBJ1-1, the V gene TRBV6-5, with D unresolved. CDR1 is MNHEY, CDR2 SVGAGI, per germline. The CDR3 covers 15 residues. V dropped 5 bases and J dropped 1 base, with 14 bases sitting between them. CDR3 sequence reads: CASSSPRGSNTEAFF. CDR3 sequence (DNA): TGTGCCAGCAGTAGTCCCCGGGGATCGAACACTGAAGCTTTCTTT.

The V and J genes are TRBV15 and TRBJ1-2; TRBD1 is a possible D gene (5 bases). V lost 1 base, J lost 8 bases, and 11 bases lay in between. The germline V gene encodes CDR1 LNHNV and CDR2 YYDKDF (reference sequence). The CDR3 has 13 amino acids. The chain's CDR3 is CATSRARGEGYTF. The CDR3, as DNA: TGTGCCACCAGCAGAGCCCGGGGGGAGGGCTACACCTTC.

This clone has a handful of counts. The genes are TRBV28 and TRBJ2-7; D might be TRBD2 (5 bases). V was trimmed by 6 bases and J by 9 bases, leaving 15 bases between them. This CDR3 region has 12 residues. The V gene's germline CDR1 is MDHEN and CDR2 SYDVKM. CDR3 loop: CASSEDSRRQYF. The CDR3 nucleotides read TGTGCCAGCAGCGAGGACTCCCGGAGGCAGTACTTC.

As DNA, the CDR3 is TGTGCCAGCAGTACGCGAACCGCTAGCACAGATACGCAGTATTTT. Translating gives CASSTRTASTDTQYF. The chain couples TRBV28 to TRBJ2-3; no clear D gene. Germline-derived CDR1 and CDR2 are MDHEN and SYDVKM. The CDR3 sequence is 15 residues long. Trimming shortened V by 5 bases and J by 0 bases, and 12 bases separated the two germline ends.

The rearrangement uses TRBV6-5 and TRBJ2-5, with TRBD2 as a possible D gene (7 bases). Trimming removed 5 bases from V and 0 bases from J, with 13 bases in between. Looked up from germline, CDR1 is MNHEY and CDR2 is SVGAGI. The CDR3 has 15 amino acids. The CDR3 spells CASSPRGANQETQYF. CDR3 sequence (DNA): TGTGCCAGCAGTCCCCGGGGGGCGAACCAAGAGACCCAGTACTTC.

This clone was found a few times. The chain employs TRBV7-9 and TRBJ2-2; no definite D call. V lost 5 bases, J lost 4 bases, and 14 bases lay in between. Germline V gene sequence: CDR1 SEHNR, CDR2 FQNEAQ (reference sequence). This CDR3 spans 15 amino acids. The CDR3 DNA reads as TGTGCCAGCAGCCGTCTTGGAGACGGCACCGGGGAGCTGTTTTTT. Translating it yields CASSRLGDGTGELFF.

The rearrangement links TRBV7-3 to TRBJ2-2; D is perhaps TRBD1 (6 bases). The germline CDR1 and CDR2 sequences are SGHTA and FQGTGA. Trimming removed 6 bases from V and 0 bases from J, with 11 bases in between. The CDR3 has 15 residues. As DNA, the CDR3 is TGTGCCAGCAGTCCCGGGACAACGAACACCGGGGAGCTGTTTTTT. It codes for CASSPGTTNTGELFF.

The genes are TRBV11-2 and TRBJ2-1; 9 positions match TRBD2. V lost 2 bases to trimming and J lost 2 bases; unmatched junction nucleotides: 1. In germline, CDR1 is SGHAT, CDR2 FQNNGV. The CDR3 spans 15 residues. CDR3 nucleotides: TGTGCCAGCAGCTTACTAGCGGGGACCTACAATGAGCAGTTCTTC. This codes for CASSLLAGTYNEQFF.

The chain combines TRBV4-2 with TRBJ2-7, with 9 positions matching TRBD2. The CDR3 contains 20 residues. CDR1 and CDR2 (germline): LGHNA, YNFKEQ. V was clipped by 0 bases and J by 0 bases; unmatched bases: 15. The CDR3 spells CASSQEVHATSGRGSYEQYF. CDR3 in DNA: TGTGCCAGCAGCCAAGAAGTGCATGCGACTAGCGGTAGGGGCTCCTACGAGCAGTACTTC.

This chain links TRBV20-1 with TRBJ1-1; D uncertain. With 0 bases removed from V and 7 bases from J, the gap between germline ends came to 6 bases. CDR3 length: 11 residues. Germline V gives CDR1 DFQATT, CDR2 SNEGSKA (reference sequence). CDR3 nucleotides: TGCAGTGCTAGAGATCAGAATGAAGCTTTCTTT. Its translation is CSARDQNEAFF.

The chain carries TRBV15 and TRBJ2-5, with TRBD1 as a possible D gene (6 bases). V was shortened by 3 bases and J by 5 bases, with 13 bases between the two germline ends. The V gene's germline CDR1 is LNHNV and CDR2 YYDKDF (reference sequence). This CDR3 is built from 14 residues. The CDR3 protein is CATSSLQGGETQYF. The DNA for the CDR3 is TGTGCCACCAGCAGCCTACAGGGCGGGGAGACCCAGTACTTC.

The chain combines TRBV30 with TRBJ1-5; the D is unclear. Trimming pared 1 base from V and 11 bases from J, leaving 9 bases between. The CDR3 consists of 11 residues. The germline gives CDR1 GTSNPN, CDR2 SVGIG (reference sequence). CDR3 loop: CAWSEGAAQHF. The CDR3 DNA sequence: TGTGCCTGGAGTGAAGGAGCGGCCCAGCATTTT.

This clone was recorded a few times. This rearrangement joins TRBV7-2 to TRBJ1-6; D perhaps matches TRBD1 (5 bases). The V end was cut by 5 bases, the J end by 6 bases, with 14 bases between. CDR3 size: 15 residues. Germline V lookup: CDR1 SGHTA, CDR2 FQGNSA. DNA for the CDR3: TGTGCCAGCAGCCAAGCAGGGCTGGGTAATTCACCCCTCCACTTT. It codes for CASSQAGLGNSPLHF.

A note on this clone: One end of the junction fails to match germline, which may point to a read error. The gene calls are TRBV5-1 and TRBJ1-4; TRBD1 agrees at 9 bases. Germline lookup yields CDR1 SGHRS and CDR2 YFSETQ. This CDR3 is 15 amino acids long. DNA for the CDR3: TGCGCCAGCAGCGGAACAGGGGGCAGGTACGAAAAACTGCTTTTT. This gives the protein CASSGTGGRYEKLLF.

V gene TRBV7-9 combines with J gene TRBJ2-2; 7 bases line up with TRBD2. CDR3 length: 16 residues. The V gene's germline CDR1 is SEHNR and CDR2 FQNEAQ (reference sequence). V was clipped by 4 bases and J by 0 bases; unmatched bases: 5. This chain's CDR3 is CASSYTSAANTGELFF. The CDR3 DNA sequence: TGTGCCAGCAGCTACACTAGCGCCGCGAACACCGGGGAGCTGTTTTTT.

With regard to this clone: The sample has other DNA sequences that encode this CDR3 too. The chain carries TRBV6-5 and TRBJ1-2, with D maybe TRBD1 (6 bases). The CDR3 extends over 14 amino acids. Germline values: CDR1 MNHEY, CDR2 SVGAGI. V lost 0 bases to trimming and J lost 1 base, with 6 bases between them. CDR3 region: CASSYSRGNYGYTF. As DNA, the CDR3 is TGTGCCAGCAGTTACTCCAGGGGTAACTATGGCTACACCTTC.

This clone has only a few counts. The chain links TRBV11-3 to TRBJ2-7, with D possibly being TRBD2 (6 bases). Deletions cut 5 bases from V and 6 bases from J, with 14 bases between. The germline V gene has CDR1 SGHNT and CDR2 YENEEA. The CDR3 loop spans 13 amino acids. The DNA of the CDR3 is TGTGCCAGCAGCCTCCGGGACTCTGCCGAGCAGTACTTC. Translating it yields CASSLRDSAEQYF.

This clone was counted once. The rearrangement joins TRBV11-3 to TRBJ2-3; the D is unclear. The CDR3 totals 12 residues. The germline gives CDR1 SGHNT, CDR2 YENEEA. V dropped 1 base and J dropped 5 bases, with 4 bases sitting between them. CDR3 nucleotides: TGTGCCAGCAGCTTAGGAGGAGATACGCAGTATTTT. Translation: CASSLGGDTQYF.

This clone was seen only a few times. The rearrangement joins TRBV5-6 to TRBJ2-7; 9 bases match TRBD2. Germline V gene data show CDR1 as SGHDT and CDR2 as YYEEEE. V shed 4 bases, J shed 3 bases, and the junction held 8 bases outside the gene matches. The CDR3 runs to 15 residues. The CDR3 loop is CASSHQRAGGYEQYF. The CDR3 DNA follows: TGTGCCAGCAGCCACCAACGAGCGGGAGGCTACGAGCAGTACTTC.

The genes are TRBV7-3 and TRBJ2-5; 7 bases align to TRBD2. V was pared by 5 bases and J by 4 bases, with 10 bases of the junction left unmatched. CDR3 length: 15 amino acids. Germline V CDR1 and CDR2: SGHTA, FQGTGA. Here the CDR3 reads CASSQRTGRRETQYF. CDR3 nucleotide sequence: TGTGCCAGCAGCCAGCGCACCGGGAGGAGAGAGACCCAGTACTTC.

This chain uses TRBV5-6 with TRBJ2-3, with 13 bases identical to TRBD2. Losses at the gene ends were 1 base for V and 1 base for J; bases not matched to a gene: 9. The CDR3 is made up of 19 amino acids. CDR1 is SGHDT, CDR2 YYEEEE, per germline. The CDR3 protein is CASSLSGTSGNWGTDTQYF. CDR3 sequence (DNA): TGTGCCAGCAGCTTGAGTGGGACTAGCGGGAATTGGGGCACAGATACGCAGTATTTT.

In the case of this clone: One end of the junction fails to match germline, which may point to a read error. The chain links TRBV5-6 to TRBJ1-5; D gene uncertain. The CDR3 consists of 15 residues. Per germline, CDR1 SGHDT and CDR2 YYEEEE. The CDR3 here is CASSYGTMGNRPQHF. The CDR3 DNA reads TGTGCCAGCAGCTACGGAACGATGGGCAATCGGCCCCAGCATTTT.

This clone was observed a handful of times. The chain is built from TRBV6-5 and TRBJ2-1, with 8 bases fitting TRBD2. This CDR3 comprises 13 residues. V lost 6 bases, J lost 7 bases, and 5 bases stayed unmatched. CDR1 is MNHEY, CDR2 SVGAGI, per germline. In DNA form, the CDR3 reads TGTGCCAGCAGCCCGAGCGGGGGAAATGAGCAGTTCTTC. Translation gives CASSPSGGNEQFF.